This TCR beta chain was retrieved from a study of blood T cell repertoires in COVID-19. Only in-frame clones appear in the TCRdb table, and some are missing; sequencing was by immunoSEQ multiplex PCR. The table lists 85,000 to 120,000 clones, approximately 90% of them singletons. Germline V gives CDR1 KGHDR, CDR2 SFDVKD. The CDR3 runs to 15 residues. Trimming took 5 bases from V and 3 from J, leaving 13 bases between them. This receptor was identified in a man aged 50 or older with active COVID-19. The chain links TRBV24-1 to TRBJ1-3; a weak D match, TRBD1 (6 bases). The specimen was peripheral blood. CDR3 bases: TGTGCCACCAGTGCCCGTGGCAGGGGTGGAAACACCATATATTTT. Translating it yields CATSARGRGGNTIYF.